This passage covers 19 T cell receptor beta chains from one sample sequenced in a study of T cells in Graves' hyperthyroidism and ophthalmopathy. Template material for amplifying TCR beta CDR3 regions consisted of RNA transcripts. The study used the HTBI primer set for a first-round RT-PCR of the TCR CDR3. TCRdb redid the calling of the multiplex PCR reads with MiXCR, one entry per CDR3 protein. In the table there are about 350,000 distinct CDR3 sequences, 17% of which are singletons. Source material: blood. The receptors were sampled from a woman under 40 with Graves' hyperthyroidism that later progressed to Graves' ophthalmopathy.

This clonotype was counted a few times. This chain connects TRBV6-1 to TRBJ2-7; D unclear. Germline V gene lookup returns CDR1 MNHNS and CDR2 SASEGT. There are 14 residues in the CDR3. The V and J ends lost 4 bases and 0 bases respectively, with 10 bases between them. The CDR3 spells CASSVGLLSYEQYF. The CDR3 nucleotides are TGTGCCAGCAGTGTAGGTTTACTCTCCTACGAGCAGTACTTC.

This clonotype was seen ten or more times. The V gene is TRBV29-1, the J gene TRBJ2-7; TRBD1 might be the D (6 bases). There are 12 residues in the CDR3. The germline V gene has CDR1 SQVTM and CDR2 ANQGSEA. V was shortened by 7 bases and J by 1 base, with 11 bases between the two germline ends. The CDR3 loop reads CSARGQSYEQYF. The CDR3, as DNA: TGCAGCGCAAGAGGACAGTCCTACGAGCAGTACTTC.

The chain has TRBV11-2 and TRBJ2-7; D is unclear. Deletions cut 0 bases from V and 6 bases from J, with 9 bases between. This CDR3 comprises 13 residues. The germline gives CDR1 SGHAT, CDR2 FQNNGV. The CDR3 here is CASSLDTPREQYF. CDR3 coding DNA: TGTGCCAGCAGCTTAGATACCCCCCGCGAGCAGTACTTC.

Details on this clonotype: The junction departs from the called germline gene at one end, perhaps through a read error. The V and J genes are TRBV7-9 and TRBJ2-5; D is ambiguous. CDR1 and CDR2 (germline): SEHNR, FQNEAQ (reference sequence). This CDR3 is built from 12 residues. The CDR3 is CGSSLVQETQYF. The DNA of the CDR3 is TGTGGCAGCAGCTTAGTACAAGAGACCCAGTACTTC.

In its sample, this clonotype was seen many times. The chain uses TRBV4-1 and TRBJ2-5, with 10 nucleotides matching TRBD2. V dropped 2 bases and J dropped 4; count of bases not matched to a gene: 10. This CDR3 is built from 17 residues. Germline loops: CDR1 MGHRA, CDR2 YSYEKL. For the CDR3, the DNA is TGCGCCAGCAGCCAAAAGGCTCACAGCGGGAGGGTAGAGACCCAGTACTTC. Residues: CASSQKAHSGRVETQYF.

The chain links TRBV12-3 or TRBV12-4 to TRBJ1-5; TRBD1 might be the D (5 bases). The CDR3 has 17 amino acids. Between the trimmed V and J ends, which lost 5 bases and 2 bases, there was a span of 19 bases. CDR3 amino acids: CASSPGPSLGGNQPQHF. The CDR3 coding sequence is TGTGCCAGCAGTCCGGGTCCCAGTCTAGGGGGCAATCAGCCCCAGCATTTT.

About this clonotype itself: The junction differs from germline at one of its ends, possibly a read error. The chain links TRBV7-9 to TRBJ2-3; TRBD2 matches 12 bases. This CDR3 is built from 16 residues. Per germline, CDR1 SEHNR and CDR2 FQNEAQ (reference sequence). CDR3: CSSRPTSGSGADTQYF. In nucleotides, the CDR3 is TGTTCCAGCCGCCCGACTAGCGGGAGCGGTGCAGATACGCAGTATTTT.

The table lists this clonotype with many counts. The CDR3 sequence is CASSPGTVANTGELFF. For the CDR3, the DNA is TGTGCCAGCAGCCCAGGGACAGTAGCGAACACCGGGGAGCTGTTTTTT. The chain uses TRBV7-8 and TRBJ2-2; 7 bases match TRBD1. This CDR3 region has 16 residues. Germline V lookup: CDR1 SGHVS, CDR2 FQNEAQ. J lost 0 bases, V lost 5 bases, and 6 bases had no gene match.

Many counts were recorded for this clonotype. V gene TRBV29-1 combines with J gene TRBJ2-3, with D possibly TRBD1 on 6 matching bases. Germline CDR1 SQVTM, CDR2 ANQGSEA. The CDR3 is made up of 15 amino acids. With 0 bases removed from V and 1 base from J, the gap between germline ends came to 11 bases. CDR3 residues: CSVEEQGVGTDTQYF. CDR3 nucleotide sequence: TGCAGCGTTGAAGAACAGGGAGTCGGCACAGATACGCAGTATTTT.

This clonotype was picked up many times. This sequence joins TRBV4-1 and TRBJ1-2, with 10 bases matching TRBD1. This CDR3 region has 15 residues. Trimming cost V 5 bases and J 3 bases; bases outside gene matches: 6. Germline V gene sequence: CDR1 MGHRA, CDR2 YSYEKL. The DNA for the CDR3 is TGCGCCAGCAGCGCATCCGGGACAGGGGACTATGGCTACACCTTC. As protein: CASSASGTGDYGYTF.

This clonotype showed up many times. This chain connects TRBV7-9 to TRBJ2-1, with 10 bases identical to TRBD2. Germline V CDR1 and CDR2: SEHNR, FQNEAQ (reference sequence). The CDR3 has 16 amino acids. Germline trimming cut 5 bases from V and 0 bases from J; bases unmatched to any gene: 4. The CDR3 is CASSGSSGSSYNEQFF. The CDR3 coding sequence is TGTGCCAGCAGCGGTTCTAGCGGGAGCTCCTACAATGAGCAGTTCTTC.

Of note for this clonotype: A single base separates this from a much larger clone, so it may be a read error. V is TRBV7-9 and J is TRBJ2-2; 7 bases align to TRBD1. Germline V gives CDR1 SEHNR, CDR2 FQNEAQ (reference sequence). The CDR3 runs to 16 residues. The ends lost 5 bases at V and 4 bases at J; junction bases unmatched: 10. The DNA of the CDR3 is TGTGCCAGCAGCCCCCCCGGGACAGACCTCACCGGGGAGCTGTTTTTT. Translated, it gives CASSPPGTDLTGELFF. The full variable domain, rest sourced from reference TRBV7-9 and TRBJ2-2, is DTGVSQNPRHKITKRGQNVTFRCDPISEHNRLYWYRQTLGQGPEFLTYFQNEAQLEKSRLLSDRFSAERPKGSFSTLEIQRTEQGDSAMYLCASSPPGTDLTGELFFGEGSRLTVL.

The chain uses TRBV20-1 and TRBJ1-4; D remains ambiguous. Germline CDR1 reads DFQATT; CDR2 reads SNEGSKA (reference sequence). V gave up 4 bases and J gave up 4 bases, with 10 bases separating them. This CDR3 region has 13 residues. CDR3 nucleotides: TGCAGTGCTAATATGGACCTTAATGAAAAACTGTTTTTT. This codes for CSANMDLNEKLFF.

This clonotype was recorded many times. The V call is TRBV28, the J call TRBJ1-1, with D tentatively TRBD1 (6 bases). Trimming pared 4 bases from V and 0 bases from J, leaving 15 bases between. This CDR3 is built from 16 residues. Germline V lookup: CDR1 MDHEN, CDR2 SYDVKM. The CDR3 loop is CASSSPGTLMNTEAFF. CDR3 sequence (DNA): TGTGCCAGCAGTTCACCCGGGACACTCATGAACACTGAAGCTTTCTTT.

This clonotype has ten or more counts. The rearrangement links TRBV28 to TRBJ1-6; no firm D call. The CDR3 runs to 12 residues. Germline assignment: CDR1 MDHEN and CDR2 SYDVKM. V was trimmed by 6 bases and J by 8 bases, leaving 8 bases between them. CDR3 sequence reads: CASSLLDSPLHF. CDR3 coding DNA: TGTGCCAGCAGCCTCCTGGATTCACCCCTCCACTTT.

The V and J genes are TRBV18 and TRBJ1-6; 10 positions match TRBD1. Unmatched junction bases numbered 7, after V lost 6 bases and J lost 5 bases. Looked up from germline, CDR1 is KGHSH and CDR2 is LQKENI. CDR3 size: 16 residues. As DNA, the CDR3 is TGTGCCAGCTCCCGGACAGGGGGTTGGAATAATTCACCCCTCCACTTT. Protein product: CASSRTGGWNNSPLHF.

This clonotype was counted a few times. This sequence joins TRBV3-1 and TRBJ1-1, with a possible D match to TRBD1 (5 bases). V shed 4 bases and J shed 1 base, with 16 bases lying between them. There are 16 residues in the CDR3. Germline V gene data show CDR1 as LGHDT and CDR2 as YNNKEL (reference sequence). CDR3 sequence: CASSPEGVGPNTEAFF. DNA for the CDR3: TGTGCCAGCAGCCCAGAAGGGGTAGGACCGAACACTGAAGCTTTCTTT.

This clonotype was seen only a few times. The CDR3 spells CASSPGARNSPLHF. CDR3 DNA: TGTGCCAGTAGTCCTGGGGCGCGTAATTCACCCCTCCACTTT. This chain joins TRBV19 and TRBJ1-6; maybe TRBD1 (5 bases). Trimming took 5 bases from V and 6 from J, leaving 11 bases between them. Germline values: CDR1 LNHDA, CDR2 SQIVND (reference sequence). CDR3 length: 14 amino acids.

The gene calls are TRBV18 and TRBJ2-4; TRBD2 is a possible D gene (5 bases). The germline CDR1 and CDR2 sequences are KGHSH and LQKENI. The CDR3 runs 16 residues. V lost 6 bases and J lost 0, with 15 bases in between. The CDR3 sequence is CASSTEGWEAKNIQYF. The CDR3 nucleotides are TGTGCCAGCTCGACTGAGGGCTGGGAAGCCAAAAACATTCAGTACTTC.